This TCR beta chain was recovered during a study of blood T cell repertoires in COVID-19. Study summary: From T cells, B-cell-depleted T cells, or PBMCs came the material, which was cDNA or gDNA.

Adults between roughly 18 and 89 years of age took part from about two dozen US areas. Assignment of participants to cohorts was predicated upon participant-reported clinical history. Within 2 weeks of study entry, exposed participants had contacted a PCR-confirmed or clinician-diagnosed COVID-19 case. V shed 7 bases, J shed 3 bases, and the junction held 5 bases outside the gene matches. Germline loops: CDR1 SEHNR, CDR2 FQNEAQ (reference sequence). CDR3 length equals 15 residues. The data were produced by immunoSEQ multiplex PCR, yet TCRdb's version contains in-frame clones alone and is incomplete. The data hold 210,000 or so clones, with over 75% observed a single time.

The V call is TRBV7-9, the J call TRBJ2-3; 12 positions match TRBD2. Material: PBMCs or T cells enriched from blood (not recorded which). This TCR was recovered from a woman aged 25 to 39 who had been exposed to COVID-19. Here the CDR3 reads CASNRLAGVTDTQYF. In DNA, the CDR3 is TGTGCCAGCAACCGACTAGCGGGAGTGACAGATACGCAGTATTTT.